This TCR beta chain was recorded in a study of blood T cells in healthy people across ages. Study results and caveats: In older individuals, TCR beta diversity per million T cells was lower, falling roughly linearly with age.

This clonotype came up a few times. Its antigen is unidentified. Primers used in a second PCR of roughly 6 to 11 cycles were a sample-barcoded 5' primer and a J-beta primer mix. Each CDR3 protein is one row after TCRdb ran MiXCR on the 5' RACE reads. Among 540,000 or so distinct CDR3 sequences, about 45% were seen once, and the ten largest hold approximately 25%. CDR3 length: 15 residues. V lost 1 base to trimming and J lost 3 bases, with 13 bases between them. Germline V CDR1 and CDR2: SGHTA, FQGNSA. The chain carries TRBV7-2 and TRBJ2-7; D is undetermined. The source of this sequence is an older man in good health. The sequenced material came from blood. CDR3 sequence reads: CASSLGPPENYEQYF. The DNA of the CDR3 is TGTGCCAGCAGCTTAGGGCCACCCGAAAACTACGAGCAGTACTTC.